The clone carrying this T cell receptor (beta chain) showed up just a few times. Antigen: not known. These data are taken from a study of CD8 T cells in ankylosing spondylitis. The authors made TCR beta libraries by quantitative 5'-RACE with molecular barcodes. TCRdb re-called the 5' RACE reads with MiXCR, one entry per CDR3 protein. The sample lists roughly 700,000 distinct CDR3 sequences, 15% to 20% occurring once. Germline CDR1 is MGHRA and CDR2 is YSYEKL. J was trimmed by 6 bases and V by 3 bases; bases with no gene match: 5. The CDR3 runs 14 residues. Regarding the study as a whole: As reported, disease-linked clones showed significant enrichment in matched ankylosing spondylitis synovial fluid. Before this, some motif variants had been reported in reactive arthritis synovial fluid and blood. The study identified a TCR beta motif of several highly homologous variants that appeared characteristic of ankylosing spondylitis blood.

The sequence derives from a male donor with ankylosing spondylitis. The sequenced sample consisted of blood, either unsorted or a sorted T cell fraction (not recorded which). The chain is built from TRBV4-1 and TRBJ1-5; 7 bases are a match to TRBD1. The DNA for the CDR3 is TGCGCCAGCAGCCACTCAGGGGGGAGTCAGCCCCAGCATTTT. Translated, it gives CASSHSGGSQPQHF.